Listed below are T cell receptor beta chains from one sample, sequenced in a study of blood T cell repertoires in COVID-19. Repertoires were generated with immunoSEQ multiplex PCR, while TCRdb's copy carries only in-frame clones and drops some. Here the sample spans about 120,000 clones, 88% being singletons. What was sequenced was peripheral blood. These receptors all stem from a woman aged 45-65 years with acute or convalescent COVID-19. The CDR3 runs from the conserved cysteine through the conserved F or W. The D gene is left open where the match is weak. Size is stated for part of the rows, as once, few or many counts, or as a class when the clone is expanded.

>TRBV9|TRBD1|NA|TRBJ2-2
CASSVTPGTGLAGELFF
TGTGCCAGCAGCGTAACCCCCGGGACAGGGTTGGCCGGGGAGCTGTTTTTT
>TRBV10-3|TRBD2|once|TRBJ2-7
CASRGVAGEGYEQYF
TGTGCCTCCCGGGGGGTTGCGGGAGAGGGGTACGAGCAGTACTTC
>TRBV15|TRBD2|NA|TRBJ2-3
CATSRDKETSGRTDTQYF
TGTGCCACCAGCAGAGATAAGGAAACTAGCGGGAGGACAGATACGCAGTATTTT
>TRBV19|NA|NA|TRBJ1-2
CASRSGRGDFSGYTF
TGTGCCAGTAGATCGGGGAGGGGGGACTTCTCTGGCTACACCTTC
>TRBV3-1/TRBV3-2|NA|NA|TRBJ1-6
CASRGWQGPGSPLHF
TGTGCCAGCAGGGGGTGGCAGGGGCCGGGTTCACCCCTCCACTTT
>TRBV2|NA|NA|TRBJ2-5
CASGTGIQETQYF
TGTGCCAGCGGGACTGGGATCCAAGAGACCCAGTACTTC
>TRBV3-1/TRBV3-2|TRBD2|NA|TRBJ2-1
CASSQAYSGGYNEQFF
TGTGCCAGCAGCCAAGCTTATAGCGGGGGATACAATGAGCAGTTCTTC
>TRBV19|NA|NA|TRBJ2-5
CATKAGPSKETQYF
TGTGCCACCAAGGCGGGTCCCTCTAAAGAGACCCAGTACTTC
>TRBV15|TRBD1|NA|TRBJ1-2
CATSSLRQGSYYGYTF
TGTGCCACCAGCAGTCTTCGACAGGGATCCTACTATGGCTACACCTTC
>TRBV15|NA|NA|TRBJ2-6
CATLAGRAVSGANVLTF
TGTGCCACCCTGGCGGGACGGGCCGTCTCTGGGGCCAACGTCCTGACTTTC
>TRBV7-2|NA|NA|TRBJ1-5
CASSLVGTSNQPQHF
TGTGCCAGCAGCTTAGTAGGGACAAGCAATCAGCCCCAGCATTTT
>TRBV3-1/TRBV3-2|TRBD1|NA|TRBJ2-7
CASSRTGIGEQYF
TGTGCCAGCAGTCGGACAGGGATCGGGGAGCAGTACTTC
>TRBV3-1/TRBV3-2|TRBD2|NA|TRBJ2-5
CASSNSLAGGGRETQYF
TGTGCCAGCAGCAACTCCTTAGCGGGAGGTGGGAGGGAGACCCAGTACTTC
>TRBV29-1|NA|NA|TRBJ1-2
CSVGGTGDYGYTF
TGCAGCGTTGGGGGGACTGGGGACTATGGCTACACCTTC
>TRBV13|NA|NA|TRBJ1-1
CASRLTGTSGTEAFF
TGTGCCAGCAGACTAACAGGTACCAGTGGCACTGAAGCTTTCTTT
>TRBV24-1|NA|NA|TRBJ2-1
CATSDSGLQRRDNEQFF
TGTGCCACCAGTGATTCGGGACTGCAGCGGCGGGACAATGAGCAGTTCTTC
>TRBV6-1|TRBD1|NA|TRBJ1-5
CASSERSRGTVKFAGNQPQHF
TGTGCCAGCAGTGAAAGATCCCGCGGGACAGTTAAATTCGCGGGCAATCAGCCCCAGCATTTT
>TRBV5-1|NA|NA|TRBJ1-1
CASSLEATEAFF
TGCGCCAGCAGCTTAGAGGCCACTGAAGCTTTCTTT
>TRBV20-1|TRBD2|once|TRBJ2-1
CSASERWASGNNEQFF
TGCAGTGCTAGTGAAAGGTGGGCTAGCGGTAACAATGAGCAGTTCTTC
>TRBV19|TRBD1|NA|TRBJ1-5
CASADRAQPQHF
TGTGCCAGCGCGGACAGGGCCCAGCCCCAGCATTTT
>TRBV30|TRBD1|NA|TRBJ2-2
CAWTWTGVIGELFF
TGTGCCTGGACCTGGACAGGGGTGATCGGGGAGCTGTTTTTT
>TRBV6-5|TRBD1|NA|TRBJ2-7
CASSYSAGQGIEQYF
TGTGCCAGCAGTTACTCGGCGGGACAGGGGATCGAGCAGTACTTC
>TRBV11-2|NA|NA|TRBJ1-4
CASTTGTRREKLFF
TGTGCCAGCACCACAGGGACCCGGAGGGAAAAACTGTTTTTT
>TRBV29-1|TRBD2|NA|TRBJ2-7
CSVEDHSGRGEQYF
TGCAGCGTTGAAGATCACAGCGGGAGGGGCGAGCAGTACTTC
>TRBV7-2|NA|NA|TRBJ1-5
CASSLEQISVSNQPQHF
TGTGCCAGCAGCTTAGAACAGATTAGCGTGAGCAATCAGCCCCAGCATTTT
>TRBV11-2|TRBD1|NA|TRBJ1-1
CASSFQGEKAEAFF
TGTGCCAGCAGTTTTCAGGGGGAGAAGGCTGAAGCTTTCTTT
>TRBV28|TRBD2|NA|TRBJ2-1
CASSLTSGRRNEQFF
TGTGCCAGCAGTTTGACTAGCGGGAGGCGGAATGAGCAGTTCTTC
>TRBV19|NA|NA|TRBJ2-1
CASSLNPGRLGQFF
TGTGCCAGTAGTCTTAACCCCGGGAGATTAGGCCAGTTCTTC
>TRBV10-3|NA|NA|TRBJ1-4
CAISGQKGEKLFF
TGTGCCATCTCAGGTCAGAAAGGTGAAAAACTGTTTTTT
>TRBV18|TRBD1|NA|TRBJ2-3
CASSPNTGATDTQYF
TGTGCCAGCTCACCAAATACAGGGGCGACAGATACGCAGTATTTT
>TRBV2|TRBD2|NA|TRBJ2-7
CASTVLAGGEQYF
TGTGCCAGTACGGTCCTAGCGGGAGGTGAGCAGTACTTC
>TRBV5-6|TRBD1|once|TRBJ2-7
CASSLPGQGRVNEQYF
TGTGCCAGCAGCTTACCAGGACAGGGGCGAGTCAACGAGCAGTACTTC
>TRBV3-1/TRBV3-2|NA|NA|TRBJ2-3
CASTNQWTNTQYF
TGTGCCAGTACCAACCAGTGGACAAATACGCAGTATTTT
>TRBV11-2|NA|NA|TRBJ1-2
CASSFGGHGYGYTF
TGTGCCAGCAGCTTCGGGGGGCACGGCTATGGCTACACCTTC
>TRBV2|NA|once|TRBJ2-4
CASSEGEGPKNIQYF
TGTGCCAGCAGTGAAGGAGAGGGCCCCAAAAACATTCAGTACTTC
>TRBV4-2|TRBD1|NA|TRBJ1-4
CASSLPKVQGDTNEKLFF
TGTGCCAGCAGCCTCCCGAAGGTCCAGGGGGATACTAATGAAAAACTGTTTTTT
>TRBV6-5|NA|few|TRBJ2-3
CASSSRRGGPTDTQYF
TGTGCCAGCAGTTCCCGGCGCGGCGGGCCCACAGATACGCAGTATTTT